Shown below are 10 T cell receptor beta chains from a single sample sequenced in a study of blood T cell repertoires in COVID-19. The data were produced by immunoSEQ multiplex PCR, yet TCRdb's version contains in-frame clones alone and is incomplete. Altogether 200,000 to 300,000 clones are present, about 88% being singletons, with the ten largest covering approximately 4.3%. The specimen sequenced was peripheral blood. The origin of the receptors is a man in his sixties who had recovered from COVID-19.

The gene calls are TRBV2 and TRBJ2-1; D remains unclear. Trimming took off 4 bases at V and 4 bases at J, with 11 bases between the two ends. This CDR3 is built from 14 residues. Germline CDR1 SNHLY, CDR2 FYNNEI. The CDR3 region has the DNA TGTGCCAGCAGTGTGCTTGAGGATTACAATGAGCAGTTCTTC. It specifies CASSVLEDYNEQFF.

V gene TRBV5-1 combines with J gene TRBJ2-5; a possible D gene is TRBD1 (6 bases). CDR1 SGHRS and CDR2 YFSETQ come from the germline V gene. CDR3 length equals 14 residues. Trimming took off 2 bases at V and 5 bases at J, with 13 bases between the two ends. CDR3 residues: CASSFTTGLETQYF. The DNA for the CDR3 is TGCGCCAGCAGCTTCACCACAGGGTTGGAGACCCAGTACTTC.

J is TRBJ1-2 and V is TRBV2, with TRBD1 identical over 7 bases. This CDR3 spans 17 amino acids. The V gene's germline CDR1 is SNHLY and CDR2 FYNNEI. V gave up 1 base and J gave up 3 bases; unmatched junction bases: 11. CDR3 sequence reads: CASSEVFRGQSDYGYTF. CDR3 coding DNA: TGTGCCAGCAGTGAAGTATTTCGGGGACAGTCAGACTATGGCTACACCTTC.

V usage is TRBV5-5 and J usage is TRBJ1-2; unclear D gene. The CDR3 is made up of 13 amino acids. CDR1 is SGHKS and CDR2 is YYEKEE in the germline V gene (reference sequence). V was cut by 0 bases and J by 9 bases, with 12 bases left in between. The CDR3 here is CASSLGGFNRYTF. The DNA for the CDR3 is TGTGCCAGCAGCTTGGGAGGGTTTAACCGCTACACCTTC. The full variable domain, completed using reference TRBV5-5 and TRBJ1-2, is DAGVTQSPTHLIKTRGQQVTLRCSPISGHKSVSWYQQVLGQGPQFIFQYYEKEERGRGNFPDRFSARQFPNYSSELNVNALLLGDSALYLCASSLGGFNRYTFGSGTRLTVV.

V gene TRBV7-3 combines with J gene TRBJ2-3; the D gene is possibly TRBD2 (5 bases). Per germline, CDR1 SGHTA and CDR2 FQGTGA. V was cut by 5 bases and J by 0 bases, with 15 bases left in between. This CDR3 has 16 amino acids. The CDR3 spells CASSPGLLTSTDTQYF. The CDR3, as DNA: TGTGCCAGCAGCCCCGGACTGCTCACTAGCACAGATACGCAGTATTTT.

This sequence joins TRBV18 and TRBJ2-5, with a tentative D call TRBD2 (6 bases). Per germline, CDR1 KGHSH and CDR2 LQKENI. CDR3 length: 15 amino acids. V shed 3 bases and J shed 2 bases, with 13 bases lying between them. CDR3 protein: CASSPSSGVQETQYF. The CDR3, as DNA: TGTGCCAGCTCACCCTCTTCGGGGGTTCAAGAGACCCAGTACTTC.

The chain employs TRBV4-1 and TRBJ1-1; D may be TRBD1 (5 bases). The germline V gene has CDR1 MGHRA and CDR2 YSYEKL. The CDR3 is made up of 11 amino acids. With 3 bases removed from V and 14 bases from J, the gap between germline ends came to 13 bases. The DNA of the CDR3 is TGCGCCAGCAGCCAGCAGGACACTTTGTTCTTT. It codes for CASSQQDTLFF.

The chain couples TRBV6-1 to TRBJ2-5; the D gene is possibly TRBD2 (6 bases). Between the trimmed V and J ends, which lost 1 base and 2 bases, there was a span of 20 bases. The CDR3 sequence is 18 residues long. Germline CDR1 reads MNHNS; CDR2 reads SASEGT. The CDR3 coding sequence is TGTGCCAGCAGTGAAGGGTGGAGGGGACTGTCTCAGCAAGAGACCCAGTACTTC. It specifies CASSEGWRGLSQQETQYF.

This clone has just a few counts. This chain uses TRBV5-1 with TRBJ2-7, with 7 bases matching TRBD1. This CDR3 is 14 amino acids long. Germline-derived CDR1 and CDR2 are SGHRS and YFSETQ. V lost 1 base, J lost 0 bases, and 1 base stayed unmatched. The CDR3 DNA is TGCGCCAGCAGCTTGTCAGGGGGCTCCTACGAGCAGTACTTC. This encodes CASSLSGGSYEQYF.

In its sample, this clone was seen a few times. The chain joins TRBV3-1 (or the pseudogene TRBV3-2) to TRBJ2-7, with 9 bases fitting TRBD1. Germline assignment: CDR1 LGHDT and CDR2 YNNKEL (reference sequence). After removal of 6 bases from V and 2 bases from J, the junction contained 2 bases not matched to a gene. The CDR3 loop spans 13 amino acids. CDR3 coding DNA: TGTGCCAGCAGGGGACAGGGTCCCTACGAGCAGTACTTC. It translates to CASRGQGPYEQYF.